Shown below are 26 T cell receptor beta chains from a single sample sequenced in a study of T-cell memory formation after mild COVID-19. TCRdb re-derived calls from the 5' RACE reads in MiXCR, one entry per CDR3 protein. Of around 130,000 distinct CDR3 sequences listed, around 15% were seen once; the top ten hold approximately 5.5%. The source material was PBMCs or a T cell subset sorted from them (not recorded which). The source of these receptors is a man in his late teens or twenties who had mild COVID-19 (a few samples of this study predate the infection). Cell type and time point are not known.

This clonotype has more than one count but fewer than ten. The chain uses TRBV9 and TRBJ2-3; D uncertain. Germline CDR1 SGDLS, CDR2 YYNGEE. The germline V and J ends were trimmed by 3 bases and 4 bases, with 12 bases remaining between them. The CDR3 contains 14 residues. CDR3 region: CASSEGIHADTQYF. The DNA for the CDR3 is TGTGCCAGCAGCGAAGGGATTCACGCAGATACGCAGTATTTT.

This clonotype was detected ten times or more. This rearrangement joins TRBV4-3 to TRBJ2-3; no definite D call. Germline V lookup: CDR1 LGHNA, CDR2 YSLEER. This CDR3 is 16 amino acids long. Trimming took off 3 bases at V and 0 bases at J, with 13 bases between the two ends. The CDR3: CASSHNQAASTDTQYF. In nucleotides, the CDR3 is TGCGCCAGCAGCCACAATCAGGCCGCAAGCACAGATACGCAGTATTTT.

In this sample, this clonotype turned up a few times. This chain joins TRBV29-1 and TRBJ2-3; 11 bases are a match to TRBD2. The CDR3 contains 16 residues. From germline, CDR1 is SQVTM and CDR2 ANQGSEA. The J segment lost 3 bases and the V segment lost 6 bases, leaving 11 bases of the junction unmatched. For the CDR3, the DNA is TGCAGCGTCAACCCCCGACTAGCGGGGAGGACAGATACGCAGTATTTT. The encoded protein is CSVNPRLAGRTDTQYF.

The chain has TRBV5-1 and TRBJ2-1, with TRBD2 identical over 12 bases. V trimming: 9 bases; J trimming: 5 bases; junction bases outside the gene matches: 9. CDR3 length: 15 residues. Germline V gene sequence: CDR1 SGHRS, CDR2 YFSETQ. The CDR3 is CATKTGTSGHNEQFF. The CDR3 DNA is TGCGCCACCAAAACCGGGACTAGCGGGCACAATGAGCAGTTCTTC.

In DNA form, the CDR3 reads TGTGCCAGCAGCAAAGCGCTTCGCGGAAGCTCCTACAATGAGCAGTTCTTC. The encoded protein is CASSKALRGSSYNEQFF. The chain recombines TRBV21-1 with TRBJ2-1. TRBV21-1 is deemed a pseudogene. The CDR3 extends over 17 amino acids.

This sequence joins TRBV7-8 and TRBJ1-5; TRBD1 is a possible D gene (5 bases). The CDR3 sequence is 15 residues long. V lost 5 bases, J lost 4 bases, and 15 bases lay in between. Germline values: CDR1 SGHVS, CDR2 FQNEAQ. CDR3 residues: CASSPWDGTNQPQHF. CDR3 nucleotides: TGTGCCAGCAGCCCGTGGGACGGAACTAATCAGCCCCAGCATTTT. The variable domain in full, completed from reference TRBV7-8 and TRBJ1-5, reads GAGVSQSPRYKVAKRGQDVALRCDPISGHVSLFWYQQALGQGPEFLTYFQNEAQLDKSGLPSDRFFAERPEGSVSTLKIQRTQQEDSAVYLCASSPWDGTNQPQHFGDGTRLSIL.

The J gene is TRBJ2-5, the V gene TRBV11-2; D not certain. The CDR3 totals 14 residues. Germline V CDR1 and CDR2: SGHAT, FQNNGV. V lost 5 bases to trimming and J lost 2 bases, with 12 bases between them. The CDR3 sequence: CASSPSAVQETQYF. CDR3 nucleotides: TGTGCCAGCAGCCCATCTGCGGTACAAGAGACCCAGTACTTC.

Only a few counts were recorded for this clonotype. The chain combines TRBV6-2 or TRBV6-3 with TRBJ1-2, with D possibly being TRBD1 (6 bases). There are 14 residues in the CDR3. V was clipped by 4 bases and J by 5 bases, with 14 bases between them. Germline lookup yields CDR1 MNHEY and CDR2 SVGEGT. CDR3 residues: CASSWVRGSYGYTF. The CDR3 region has the DNA TGTGCCAGCAGTTGGGTGAGGGGGTCGTATGGCTACACCTTC.

This clonotype was picked up many times. J is TRBJ1-6 and V is TRBV7-2, with 7 bases identical to TRBD1. V dropped 4 bases and J dropped 7; count of bases not matched to a gene: 4. The CDR3 is 14 residues long. The V gene's germline CDR1 is SGHTA and CDR2 FQGNSA. This chain's CDR3 is CASSSQGPNSPLHF. The CDR3 nucleotides read TGTGCCAGCAGCTCACAGGGGCCCAATTCACCCCTCCACTTT.

There are a few counts of this clonotype. CDR3 protein: CASSRAASGGNQETQYF. As DNA, the CDR3 is TGTGCCAGCTCCCGGGCGGCTAGCGGGGGGAACCAAGAGACCCAGTACTTC. This chain connects TRBV7-2 to TRBJ2-5; TRBD2 matches 11 bases. This CDR3 region has 17 residues. Germline V lookup: CDR1 SGHTA, CDR2 FQGNSA. The J segment lost 0 bases and the V segment lost 8 bases, leaving 11 bases of the junction unmatched.

V gene TRBV12-3 or TRBV12-4 combines with J gene TRBJ1-5, with unresolved D. Trimming took off 6 bases at V and 2 bases at J, with 14 bases between the two ends. This CDR3 comprises 15 residues. CDR3 sequence: CASSQTTFGNQPQHF. The DNA for the CDR3 is TGTGCCAGCAGCCAGACTACATTCGGCAATCAGCCCCAGCATTTT.

This clonotype was seen a handful of times. The rearrangement joins TRBV12-3 or TRBV12-4 to TRBJ2-7; D is perhaps TRBD1 or TRBD2 (5 bases each). Between the trimmed V and J ends, which lost 3 bases and 5 bases, there was a span of 14 bases. The CDR3 spans 14 residues. CDR3 nucleotides: TGTGCCAGCAGTTTTGGTCGAGTGGGGGACGAGCAGTACTTC. Translation: CASSFGRVGDEQYF.

The rearrangement uses TRBV12-3 or TRBV12-4 and TRBJ1-1, with no clear D. There are 14 residues in the CDR3. The V end lost 3 bases, the J end lost 1 base, and 9 bases lay between the germline ends. In DNA form, the CDR3 reads TGTGCCAGCAGTTTCAGTGGAAGGAACACTGAAGCTTTCTTT. Protein product: CASSFSGRNTEAFF.

Only a few counts were recorded for this clonotype. V gene TRBV2 combines with J gene TRBJ2-3; no firm D call. The germline CDR1 and CDR2 sequences are SNHLY and FYNNEI. The V and J ends lost 3 bases and 9 bases respectively, with 7 bases between them. The CDR3 totals 11 residues. The CDR3 region is CASSDRGTQYF. The CDR3 DNA reads as TGTGCCAGCAGTGACCGTGGGACGCAGTATTTT.

Only a few counts were recorded for this clonotype. V is TRBV19 and J is TRBJ2-2, with 9 bases that match TRBD1. Looked up from germline, CDR1 is LNHDA and CDR2 is SQIVND (reference sequence). After removal of 5 bases from V and 5 bases from J, the junction contained 6 bases not matched to a gene. The CDR3 covers 15 residues. This chain's CDR3 is CASSFGTGITGELFF. Written as DNA, the CDR3 is TGTGCCAGTAGTTTCGGGACAGGGATAACCGGGGAGCTGTTTTTT.

Regarding this clonotype: A much larger clone lies a single base off, so this may be a read error. This chain connects TRBV20-1 to TRBJ2-3; 13 nucleotides line up with TRBD2. Germline V gene data show CDR1 as DFQATT and CDR2 as SNEGSKA (reference sequence). The CDR3 extends over 15 amino acids. The CDR3 spells CSARKLAGGTDTQCF. The CDR3 coding sequence is TGCAGTGCTAGGAAACTAGCGGGGGGGACAGATACGCAGTGTTTT.

The table lists this clonotype with a few counts. The chain employs TRBV4-3 and TRBJ2-5; the match to TRBD2 covers 12 bases. In germline, CDR1 is LGHNA, CDR2 YSLEER. With 0 bases clipped from V and 5 bases from J, the junction kept 7 bases outside the gene matches. The CDR3 is made up of 17 amino acids. CDR3 coding DNA: TGCGCCAGCAGCCAAGATCCTAGCGGGGGGGCCAGGGAGACCCAGTACTTC. Translating gives CASSQDPSGGARETQYF.

The gene calls are TRBV7-9 and TRBJ1-1; no reliable D call. Germline assignment: CDR1 SEHNR and CDR2 FQNEAQ (reference sequence). This CDR3 comprises 11 residues. Trimming removed 2 bases at V and 4 bases at J, with 2 bases between. CDR3 coding DNA: TGTGCCAGCAGCTTATTCACTGAAGCTTTCTTT. Protein sequence: CASSLFTEAFF.

This clonotype came up a few times. V and J are TRBV7-2 and TRBJ2-5; a possible D gene is TRBD1 (7 bases). The CDR3 is 14 residues long. Trimming removed 3 bases from V and 5 bases from J, with 13 bases in between. Germline V gene lookup returns CDR1 SGHTA and CDR2 FQGNSA. CDR3 amino acids: CASSFQGGRETQYF. The CDR3 bases are TGTGCCAGCAGCTTTCAGGGGGGCCGGGAGACCCAGTACTTC.

This chain links TRBV12-3 or TRBV12-4 with TRBJ2-5; 8 positions agree with TRBD2. This CDR3 has 13 amino acids. J was trimmed by 4 bases and V by 6 bases; bases with no gene match: 4. The CDR3 nucleotides are TGTGCCAGCAGCCGGGGGGGGCCAGAGACCCAGTACTTC. Its protein is CASSRGGPETQYF.

The chain couples TRBV20-1 to TRBJ2-7, with TRBD1 matching 7 bases. V shed 6 bases, J shed 2 bases, and the junction held 7 bases outside the gene matches. This CDR3 is built from 13 residues. Germline values: CDR1 DFQATT, CDR2 SNEGSKA (reference sequence). The CDR3 is CSAWGQRTYEQYF. CDR3 DNA sequence: TGCAGTGCCTGGGGACAGAGGACCTACGAGCAGTACTTC.

The sample holds a few counts of this clonotype. The chain carries TRBV3-1 and TRBJ2-3, with D uncertain. CDR1 and CDR2 from the germline V gene are LGHDT and YNNKEL (reference sequence). The CDR3 loop spans 14 amino acids. Between the trimmed V and J ends, which lost 4 bases and 6 bases, there was a span of 14 bases. CDR3 in DNA: TGTGCCAGCAGCCCCAGGTCAACCACGGATACGCAGTATTTT. Translation: CASSPRSTTDTQYF.

This clonotype was recorded a few times. The chain has TRBV7-2 and TRBJ1-6; maybe TRBD1 (5 bases). Trimming took 8 bases from V and 8 from J, leaving 13 bases between them. Per germline, CDR1 SGHTA and CDR2 FQGNSA. This CDR3 has 13 residues. The CDR3: CASAAGNYSPLHF. The CDR3 DNA reads as TGTGCCAGCGCCGCAGGGAACTATTCACCCCTCCACTTT.

The rearrangement joins TRBV12-3 or TRBV12-4 to TRBJ1-2; a possible D gene is TRBD1 (5 bases). Between the trimmed V and J ends, which lost 6 bases and 2 bases, there was a span of 19 bases. The CDR3 is made up of 16 amino acids. Here the CDR3 reads CASSPSQGGMNYGYTF. For the CDR3, the DNA is TGTGCCAGCAGCCCCTCGCAGGGCGGGATGAACTATGGCTACACCTTC.

This clonotype was detected many times. This chain uses TRBV12-3 or TRBV12-4 with TRBJ2-5; D remains unclear. CDR3 length: 12 amino acids. Trimming removed 3 bases at V and 4 bases at J, with 6 bases between. The DNA of the CDR3 is TGTGCCAGCAGTTTTGAGTCAGAGACCCAGTACTTC. Translation gives CASSFESETQYF.

The chain links TRBV24-1 to TRBJ1-1; 11 positions match TRBD1. CDR1 and CDR2 (germline): KGHDR, SFDVKD. The CDR3 has 18 amino acids. The J segment lost 2 bases and the V segment lost 4 bases, leaving 11 bases of the junction unmatched. This CDR3 is CATSDATGTGGPNTEAFF. The CDR3 coding sequence is TGTGCCACCAGTGACGCCACCGGGACAGGGGGACCTAACACTGAAGCTTTCTTT.